This TCR beta chain is from a study of T cells in Graves' hyperthyroidism and ophthalmopathy (dated by TCRdb to the late 2010s). For the wider study: Peripheral blood was collected at initial diagnosis, before any treatment. To identify distinguishing TCR V-J signatures, a discovery cohort of 100 or so patients was used, comprising roughly 45 with Graves' ophthalmopathy and approximately 57 with stable Graves' hyperthyroidism. Prospective prediction of ophthalmopathy was tested in an independent validation cohort consisting of some 19 hyperthyroidism patients and approximately 16 patients who later progressed to ophthalmopathy. Once sampling was done, hyperthyroidism patients were given methimazole at a starting dose of 30 mg daily, whereas ophthalmopathy patients were given high-dose intravenous methylprednisolone. In several Graves' hyperthyroidism patients, the study also compared T-cell repertoires from thyroid tissue with T-cell repertoires from blood. The 90 or so discovery patients were randomly split 7:3 into training and test sets. The paper reports TCR Vbeta CDR3 sequencing of fewer than 150 peripheral blood samples: some 41 ophthalmopathy, about 75 hyperthyroidism and around 17 progressor patients.

Ophthalmopathy patients had moderately to severely active disease, with a Clinical Activity Score of 3 or more, a NOSPECS grade of 4 or more, and a disease duration of less than 3 months. Exclusion was applied to patients with uncontrolled infections, other autoimmune diseases, pregnancy or lactation. Diagnoses were established on the basis of clinical symptoms, serum thyroxine and TRAb, thyroid ultrasound, and orbital computed tomography. Ficoll-Paque density gradient centrifugation was used to isolate PBMCs from approximately 11 ml of fresh peripheral blood. Total RNA was extracted using Trizol reagent, and RNA quality was assessed on an Agilent 2100 Bioanalyzer. Summary of the overall study and its limitations: A 13 V-J signature model separated ophthalmopathy from stable hyperthyroidism, with over 85% sensitivity and roughly 82% specificity in cross-validation and 80%/75% in testing. In validation, progression to ophthalmopathy was predicted by the model with roughly 71% sensitivity and 72% to 85% specificity, a median of approximately 6.5 months before onset. Sample size was not statistically predetermined, and blinding of investigators to group allocation was not performed. Blood samples also contained most of the expanded thyroid clonotypes (frequency above 0.001), which suggests that blood repertoires may reflect thyroid immune responses.

There are 18 amino acids in the CDR3, from cysteine to phenylalanine inclusive. Only the CDR3 portion is preserved as DNA: 54 bases, with reading frame beginning at the first base. The germline V gene supplies CDR1 SGHRS and CDR2 YFSETQ. Compared with germline, V lacks 0 bases and J lacks 1 base; bases without a gene match: 7. As for this clonotype: The specificity of this receptor is unknown. Per-nucleotide qualities are absent, and no much larger clonotype sits a single base away.

The TCR beta CDR3 regions were amplified from the RNA transcripts. A first-round RT-PCR of the TCR CDR3 used the HTBI primer set with the Qiagen OneStep RT-PCR kit. The libraries were constructed in a second round of multiplex PCR and then size-selected and purified. Libraries were sequenced paired-end with 100 bp reads on an Illumina HiSeq2000. The original methods were these. SOAPnuke was used to process the raw data, with reads discarded if the reads contained adapters or uncalled bases, had a mean Phred below 15, or lacked an exact constant-primer or identifier match. High-quality paired reads were merged with COPE v1.2.5, and unique nucleotide sequences were defined as clonotypes. MiTCR v1.1 was used to align clonotypes to the IMGT TRBV, TRBD and TRBJ reference segments. The analysis included only V-J combinations with a frequency above 0.0001, which together covered more than 99% of the repertoires. The TCS score was defined as F50 (clonal expansion) divided by E x V (chaos), with BLOSUM62-based TCRdist calculated between CDR3 peptides within each V-J. Welch's t-statistics and random forest reduced around 550 V-J features to roughly 13, which were used in a naive Bayes classifier (R e1071). TCRdb passed the public sequencing reads through fastp at Q25 and MiXCR, retaining productive beta sequences. Entries that share a CDR3 protein sequence are merged under the most common genes and DNA. For this entry, the V and J calls and clone size follow TCRdb and not the study's own pipeline. For this sample the table gives some 570,000 distinct CDR3 sequences, of which roughly 18% were detected only once. Of the sample, around 17% is held by the ten largest clones.

The chain was built from TRBV5-1 and TRBJ2-2, and TRBD2 matches 9 of the central bases. The sequence was obtained from a woman aged 18 to 35 with Graves' ophthalmopathy. Material for sequencing was blood. The DNA reads as follows: TGCGCCAGCAGCTTGGAAACTAGCGGGCCGCGGAACACCGGGGAGCTGTTTTTT. This is translated as CASSLETSGPRNTGELFF.